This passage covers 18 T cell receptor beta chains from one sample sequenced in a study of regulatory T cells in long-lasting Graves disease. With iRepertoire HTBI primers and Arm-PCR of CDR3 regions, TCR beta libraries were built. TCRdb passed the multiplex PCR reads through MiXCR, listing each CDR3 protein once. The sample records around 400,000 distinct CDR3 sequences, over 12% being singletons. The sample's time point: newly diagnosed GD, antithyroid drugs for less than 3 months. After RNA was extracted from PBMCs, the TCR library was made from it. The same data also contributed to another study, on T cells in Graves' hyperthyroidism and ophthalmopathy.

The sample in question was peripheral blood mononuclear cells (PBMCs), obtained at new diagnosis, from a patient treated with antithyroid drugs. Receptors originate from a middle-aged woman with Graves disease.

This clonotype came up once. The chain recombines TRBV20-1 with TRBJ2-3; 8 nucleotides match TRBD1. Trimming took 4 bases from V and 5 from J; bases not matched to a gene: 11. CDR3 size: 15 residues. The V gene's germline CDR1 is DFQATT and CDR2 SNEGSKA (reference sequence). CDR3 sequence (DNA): TGCAGTGCTACAACTGACAGGGGTGGGGGAGATACGCAGTATTTT. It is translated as CSATTDRGGGDTQYF.

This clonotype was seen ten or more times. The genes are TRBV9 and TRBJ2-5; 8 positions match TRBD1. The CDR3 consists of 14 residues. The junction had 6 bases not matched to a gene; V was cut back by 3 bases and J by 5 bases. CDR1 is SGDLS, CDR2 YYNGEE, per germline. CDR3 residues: CASSADRGSETQYF. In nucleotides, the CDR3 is TGTGCCAGCAGCGCTGACAGGGGTAGTGAGACCCAGTACTTC.

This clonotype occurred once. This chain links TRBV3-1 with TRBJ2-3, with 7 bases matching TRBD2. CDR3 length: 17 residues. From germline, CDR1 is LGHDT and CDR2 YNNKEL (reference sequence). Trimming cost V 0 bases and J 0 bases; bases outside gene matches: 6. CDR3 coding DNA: TGTGCCAGCAGCCAAGATCGCACTAGCGCTAGCACAGATACGCAGTATTTT. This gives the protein CASSQDRTSASTDTQYF.

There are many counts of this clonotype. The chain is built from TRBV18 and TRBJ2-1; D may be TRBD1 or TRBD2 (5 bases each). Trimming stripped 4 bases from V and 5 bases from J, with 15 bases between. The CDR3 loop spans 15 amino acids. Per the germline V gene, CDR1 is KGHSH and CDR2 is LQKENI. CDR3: CASSRAYGANNEQFF. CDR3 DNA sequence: TGTGCCAGCTCACGGGCGTACGGGGCTAACAATGAGCAGTTCTTC.

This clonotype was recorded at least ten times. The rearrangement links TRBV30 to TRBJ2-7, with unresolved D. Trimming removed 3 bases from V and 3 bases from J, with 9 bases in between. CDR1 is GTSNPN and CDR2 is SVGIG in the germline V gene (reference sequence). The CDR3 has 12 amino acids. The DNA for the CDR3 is TGTGCCTGGAGCCCTGGAGACTACGAGCAGTACTTC. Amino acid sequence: CAWSPGDYEQYF.

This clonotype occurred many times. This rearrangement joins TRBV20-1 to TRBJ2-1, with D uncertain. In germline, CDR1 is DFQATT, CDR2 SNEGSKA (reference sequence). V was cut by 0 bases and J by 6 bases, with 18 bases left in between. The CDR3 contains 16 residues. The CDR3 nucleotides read TGCAGTGCTAGAGATGATCTTCGGCTGTTTGGCAATGAGCAGTTCTTC. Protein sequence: CSARDDLRLFGNEQFF.

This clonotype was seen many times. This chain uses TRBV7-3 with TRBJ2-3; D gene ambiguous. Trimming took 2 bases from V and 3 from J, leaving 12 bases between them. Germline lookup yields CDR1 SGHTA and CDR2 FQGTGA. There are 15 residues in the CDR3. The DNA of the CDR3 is TGTGCCAGCAGCTTACGCCAATCCCCTACAGATACGCAGTATTTT. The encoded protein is CASSLRQSPTDTQYF.

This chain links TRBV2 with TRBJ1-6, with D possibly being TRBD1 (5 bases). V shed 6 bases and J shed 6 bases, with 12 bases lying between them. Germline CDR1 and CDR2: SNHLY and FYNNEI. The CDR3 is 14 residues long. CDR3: CASRTRAGNSPLHF. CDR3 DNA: TGTGCCAGCAGGACCAGGGCTGGTAATTCACCCCTCCACTTT.

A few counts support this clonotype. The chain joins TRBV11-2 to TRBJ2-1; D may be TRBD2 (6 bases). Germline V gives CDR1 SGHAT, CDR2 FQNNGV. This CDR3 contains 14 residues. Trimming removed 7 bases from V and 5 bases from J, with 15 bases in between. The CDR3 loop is CASNARRGNNEQFF. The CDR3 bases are TGTGCCAGCAACGCGCGGAGGGGCAACAATGAGCAGTTCTTC.

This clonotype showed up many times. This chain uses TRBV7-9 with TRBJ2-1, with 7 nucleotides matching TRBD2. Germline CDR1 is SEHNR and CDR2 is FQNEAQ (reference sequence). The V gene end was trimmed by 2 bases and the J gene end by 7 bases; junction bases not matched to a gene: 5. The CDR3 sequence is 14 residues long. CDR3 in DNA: TGTGCCAGCAGCTTATCCCTTAGCGGGAATGAGCAGTTCTTC. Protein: CASSLSLSGNEQFF.

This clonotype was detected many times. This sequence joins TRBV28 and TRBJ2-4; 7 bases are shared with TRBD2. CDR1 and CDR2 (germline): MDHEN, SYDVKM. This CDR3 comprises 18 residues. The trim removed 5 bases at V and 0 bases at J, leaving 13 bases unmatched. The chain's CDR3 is CASSGISPGLLAKNIQYF. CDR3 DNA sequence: TGTGCCAGCAGTGGCATATCTCCGGGACTACTAGCCAAAAACATTCAGTACTTC.

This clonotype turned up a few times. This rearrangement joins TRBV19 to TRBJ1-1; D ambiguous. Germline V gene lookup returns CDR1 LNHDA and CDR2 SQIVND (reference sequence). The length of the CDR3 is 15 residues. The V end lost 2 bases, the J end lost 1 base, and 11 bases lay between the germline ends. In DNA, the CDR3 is TGTGCCAGTAGTATAAATTGGGAGGGGAACACTGAAGCTTTCTTT. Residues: CASSINWEGNTEAFF.

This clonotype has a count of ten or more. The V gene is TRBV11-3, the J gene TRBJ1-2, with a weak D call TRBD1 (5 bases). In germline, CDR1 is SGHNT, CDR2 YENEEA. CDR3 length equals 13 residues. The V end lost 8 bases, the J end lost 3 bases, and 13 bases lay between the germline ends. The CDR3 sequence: CASGPGVDYGYTF. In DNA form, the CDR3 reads TGTGCCAGCGGTCCGGGGGTGGACTATGGCTACACCTTC.

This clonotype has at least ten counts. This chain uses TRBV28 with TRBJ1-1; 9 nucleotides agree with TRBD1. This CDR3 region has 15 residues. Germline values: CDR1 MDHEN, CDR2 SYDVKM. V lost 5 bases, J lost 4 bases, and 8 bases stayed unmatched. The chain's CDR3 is CASSTLGTGLTEAFF. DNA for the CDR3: TGTGCCAGCAGTACCCTGGGGACAGGGCTCACTGAAGCTTTCTTT.

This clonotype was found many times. The CDR3 reads CASRGQGLLETQYF. The CDR3 bases are TGTGCCAGTAGGGGACAGGGATTATTGGAGACCCAGTACTTC. The rearrangement uses TRBV19 and TRBJ2-5; 9 bases line up with TRBD1. Looked up from germline, CDR1 is LNHDA and CDR2 is SQIVND (reference sequence). The V segment lost 6 bases and the J segment 5 bases; nucleotides outside the gene matches: 7. The CDR3 totals 14 residues.

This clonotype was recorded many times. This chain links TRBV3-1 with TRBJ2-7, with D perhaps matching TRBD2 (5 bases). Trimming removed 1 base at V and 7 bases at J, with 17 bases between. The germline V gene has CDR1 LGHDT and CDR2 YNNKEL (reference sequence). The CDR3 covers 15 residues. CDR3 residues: CASSQGGGGRREQYF. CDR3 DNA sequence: TGTGCCAGCAGCCAAGGCGGAGGCGGGCGGCGGGAGCAGTACTTC.

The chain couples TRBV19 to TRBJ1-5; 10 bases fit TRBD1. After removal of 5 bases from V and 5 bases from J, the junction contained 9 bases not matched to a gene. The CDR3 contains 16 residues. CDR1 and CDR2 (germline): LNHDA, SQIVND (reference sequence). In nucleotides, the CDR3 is TGTGCCAGTAGTCTACAGGACAGGGGGAAGGATCAGCCCCAGCATTTT. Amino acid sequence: CASSLQDRGKDQPQHF.

CDR3 in DNA: TGCAGTGCTAGGCAAGAAGGAACATACGAGCAGTACTTC. Encoded protein: CSARQEGTYEQYF. The chain joins TRBV20-1 to TRBJ2-7; D gene uncertain. The CDR3 has 13 residues. Germline lookup yields CDR1 DFQATT and CDR2 SNEGSKA (reference sequence). Trimming cost V 3 bases and J 4 bases, with 13 bases left between them.